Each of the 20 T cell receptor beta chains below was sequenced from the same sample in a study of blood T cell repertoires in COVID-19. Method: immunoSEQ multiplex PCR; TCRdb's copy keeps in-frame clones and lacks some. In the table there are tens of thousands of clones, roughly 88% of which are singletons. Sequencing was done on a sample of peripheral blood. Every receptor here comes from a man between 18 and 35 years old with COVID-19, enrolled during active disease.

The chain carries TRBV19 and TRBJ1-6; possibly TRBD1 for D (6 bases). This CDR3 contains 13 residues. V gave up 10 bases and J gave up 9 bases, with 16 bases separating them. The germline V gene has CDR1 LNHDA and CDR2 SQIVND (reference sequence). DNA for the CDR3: TGTGCCACTCGATGGGGGCATGGTTCACCCCTCCACTTT. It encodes CATRWGHGSPLHF.

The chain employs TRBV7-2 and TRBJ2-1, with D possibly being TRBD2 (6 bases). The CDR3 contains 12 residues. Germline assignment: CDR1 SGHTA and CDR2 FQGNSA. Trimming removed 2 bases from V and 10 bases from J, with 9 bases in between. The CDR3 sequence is CASSLLEGEQFF. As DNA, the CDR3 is TGTGCCAGCAGCTTATTGGAGGGGGAGCAGTTCTTC.

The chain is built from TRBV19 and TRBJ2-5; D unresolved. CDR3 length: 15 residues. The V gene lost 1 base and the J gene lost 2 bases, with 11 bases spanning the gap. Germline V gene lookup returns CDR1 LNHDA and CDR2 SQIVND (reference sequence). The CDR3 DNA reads TGTGCCAGTAGTATAGGGAGAGAGGCTCAAGAGACCCAGTACTTC. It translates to CASSIGREAQETQYF.

The chain's CDR3 is CASSLTGGIDTQYF. As DNA, the CDR3 is TGTGCCAGCAGCTTAACAGGGGGTATAGATACGCAGTATTTT. The V and J genes are TRBV7-3 and TRBJ2-3; maybe TRBD1 (6 bases). The CDR3 is 14 amino acids. V lost 0 bases, J lost 5 bases, and 9 bases lay in between. Germline lookup yields CDR1 SGHTA and CDR2 FQGTGA.

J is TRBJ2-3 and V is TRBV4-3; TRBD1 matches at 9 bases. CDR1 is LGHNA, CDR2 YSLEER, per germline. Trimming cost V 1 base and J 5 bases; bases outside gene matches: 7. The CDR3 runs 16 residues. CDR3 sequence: CASSQVRGQGLDTQYF. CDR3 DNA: TGCGCCAGCAGCCAAGTTCGCGGACAGGGGTTAGATACGCAGTATTTT.

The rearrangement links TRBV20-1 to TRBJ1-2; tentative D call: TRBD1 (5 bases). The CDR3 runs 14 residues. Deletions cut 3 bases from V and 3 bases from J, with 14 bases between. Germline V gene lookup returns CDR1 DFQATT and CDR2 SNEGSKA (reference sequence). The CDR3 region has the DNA TGCAGTGCTAGTGGGAGGGGCTGGGACTATGGCTACACCTTC. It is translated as CSASGRGWDYGYTF.

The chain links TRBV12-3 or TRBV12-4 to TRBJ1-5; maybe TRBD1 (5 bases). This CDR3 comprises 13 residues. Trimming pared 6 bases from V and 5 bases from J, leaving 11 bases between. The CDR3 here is CASSPKGDQPQHF. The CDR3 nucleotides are TGTGCCAGCAGCCCTAAAGGGGATCAGCCCCAGCATTTT.

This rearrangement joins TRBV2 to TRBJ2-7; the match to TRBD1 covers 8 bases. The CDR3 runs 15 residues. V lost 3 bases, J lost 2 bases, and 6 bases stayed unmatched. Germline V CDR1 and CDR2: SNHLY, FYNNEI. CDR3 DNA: TGTGCCAGCAGTGACCCGGACAGGGCTCCCTACGAGCAGTACTTC. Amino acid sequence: CASSDPDRAPYEQYF.

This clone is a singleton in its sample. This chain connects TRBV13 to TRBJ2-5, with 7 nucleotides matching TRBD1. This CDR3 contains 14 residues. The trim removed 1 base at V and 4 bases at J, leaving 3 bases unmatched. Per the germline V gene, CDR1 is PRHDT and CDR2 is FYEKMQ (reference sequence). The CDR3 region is CASSLETGAETQYF. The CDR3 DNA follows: TGTGCCAGCAGCTTAGAAACAGGGGCAGAGACCCAGTACTTC.

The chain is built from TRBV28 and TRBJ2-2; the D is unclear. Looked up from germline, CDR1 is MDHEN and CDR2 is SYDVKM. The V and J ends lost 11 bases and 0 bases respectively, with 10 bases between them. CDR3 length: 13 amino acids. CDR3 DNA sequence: TGTGCCGGCTCAGGATCGAACACCGGGGAGCTGTTTTTT. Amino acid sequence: CAGSGSNTGELFF.

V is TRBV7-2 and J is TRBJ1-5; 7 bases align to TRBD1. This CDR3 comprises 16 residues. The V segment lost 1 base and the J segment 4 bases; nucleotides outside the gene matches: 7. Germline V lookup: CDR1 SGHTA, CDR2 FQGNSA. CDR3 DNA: TGTGCCAGCAGCTTAGAGGGGGCGAGGGGAAATCAGCCCCAGCATTTT. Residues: CASSLEGARGNQPQHF.

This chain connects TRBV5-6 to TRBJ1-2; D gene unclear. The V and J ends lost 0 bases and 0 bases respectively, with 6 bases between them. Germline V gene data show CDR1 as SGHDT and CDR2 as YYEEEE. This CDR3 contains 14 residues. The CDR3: CASSLDSSNYGYTF. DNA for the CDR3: TGTGCCAGCAGCTTGGACAGCTCTAACTATGGCTACACCTTC.

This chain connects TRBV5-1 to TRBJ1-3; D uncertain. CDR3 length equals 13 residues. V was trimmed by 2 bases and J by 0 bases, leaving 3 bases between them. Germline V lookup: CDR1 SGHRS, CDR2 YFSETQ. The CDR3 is CASSFGSGNTIYF. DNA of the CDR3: TGCGCCAGCAGCTTCGGCTCTGGAAACACCATATATTTT.

CDR3 in amino acids: CASSNDPGGQFF. The CDR3 bases are TGTGCCAGCAGTAACGACCCCGGGGGGCAGTTCTTC. This chain uses TRBV6-5 with TRBJ2-1, with D perhaps TRBD2 (6 bases). CDR3 length equals 12 residues. Trimming stripped 5 bases from V and 12 bases from J, with 14 bases between. CDR1 is MNHEY, CDR2 SVGAGI, per germline.

CDR3 nucleotides: TGTGCCAGCAGTGTGGGACAGGGCACATATGGCTACACCTTC. Translating gives CASSVGQGTYGYTF. V and J are TRBV2 and TRBJ1-2; TRBD1 matches 9 bases. Germline V lookup: CDR1 SNHLY, CDR2 FYNNEI. J gave up 5 bases and V 4 bases, and 5 bases lay outside the gene matches. CDR3 size: 14 residues.

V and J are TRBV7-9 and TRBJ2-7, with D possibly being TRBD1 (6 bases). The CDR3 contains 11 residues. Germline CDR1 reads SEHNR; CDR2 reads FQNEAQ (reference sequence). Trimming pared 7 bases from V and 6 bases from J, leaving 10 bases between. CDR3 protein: CASTKDSEQYF. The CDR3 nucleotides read TGTGCCAGCACCAAGGACAGCGAGCAGTACTTC. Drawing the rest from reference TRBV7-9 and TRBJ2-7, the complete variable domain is DTGVSQNPRHKITKRGQNVTFRCDPISEHNRLYWYRQTLGQGPEFLTYFQNEAQLEKSRLLSDRFSAERPKGSFSTLEIQRTEQGDSAMYLCASTKDSEQYFGPGTRLTVT.

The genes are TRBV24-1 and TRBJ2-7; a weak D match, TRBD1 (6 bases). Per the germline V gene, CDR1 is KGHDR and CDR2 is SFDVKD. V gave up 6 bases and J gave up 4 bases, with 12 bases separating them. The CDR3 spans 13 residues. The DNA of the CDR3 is TGTGCCACCAGTTGGGACACCTTATACGAGCAGTACTTC. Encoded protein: CATSWDTLYEQYF.

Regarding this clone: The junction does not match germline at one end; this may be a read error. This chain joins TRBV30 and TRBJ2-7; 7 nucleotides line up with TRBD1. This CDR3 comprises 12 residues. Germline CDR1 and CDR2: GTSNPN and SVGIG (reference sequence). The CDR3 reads CAWSGSRQGENF. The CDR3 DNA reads TGTGCCTGGAGTGGCTCCCGGCAGGGGGAGAACTTC.

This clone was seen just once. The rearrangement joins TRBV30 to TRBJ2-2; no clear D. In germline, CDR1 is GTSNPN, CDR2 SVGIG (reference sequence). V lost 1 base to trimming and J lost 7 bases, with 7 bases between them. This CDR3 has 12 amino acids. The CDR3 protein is CAWSDPRGELFF. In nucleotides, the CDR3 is TGTGCCTGGAGTGATCCTCGCGGGGAGCTGTTTTTT. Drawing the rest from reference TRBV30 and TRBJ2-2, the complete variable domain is SQTIHQWPATLVQPVGSPLSLECTVEGTSNPNLYWYRQAAGRGLQLLFYSVGIGQISSEVPQNLSASRPQDRQFILSSKKLLLSDSGFYLCAWSDPRGELFFGEGSRLTVL.

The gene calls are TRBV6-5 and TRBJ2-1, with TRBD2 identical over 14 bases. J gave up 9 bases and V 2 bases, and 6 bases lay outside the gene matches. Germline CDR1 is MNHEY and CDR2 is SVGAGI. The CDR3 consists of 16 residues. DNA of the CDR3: TGTGCCAGCAGTTACCGACTAGCGGGAGGGCCGGGTGAGCAGTTCTTC. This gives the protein CASSYRLAGGPGEQFF.